This T cell receptor beta chain was sequenced for a study of Graves' ophthalmopathy and Graves' hyperthyroidism. The authors enrolled newly diagnosed hyperthyroidism patients aged 18 to 65 with under 2 months' duration. CDR1 and CDR2 (germline): SEHNR, FQNEAQ (reference sequence). The CDR3 is 20 residues long. The J segment lost 2 bases and the V segment lost 5 bases, leaving 17 bases of the junction unmatched. Amplifying from RNA transcripts, the study obtained TCR beta CDR3 regions. Second-round multiplex PCR came after first-round RT-PCR with HTBI primers. MiXCR, applied by TCRdb to the multiplex PCR reads, yields one record per CDR3 protein. This sample has 500,000 to 700,000 distinct CDR3 sequences, with under 45% found just once.

The chain uses TRBV7-9 and TRBJ2-5; 13 bases agree with TRBD2. This clonotype was sampled from an adult man with Graves' hyperthyroidism. Material: peripheral blood or thyroid tissue (not recorded which). CDR3 sequence reads: CASSPKLPIKTSGGQETQYF. Here the CDR3 DNA reads TGTGCCAGCAGCCCTAAGTTACCTATAAAGACTAGCGGGGGGCAAGAGACCCAGTACTTC.